Listed below are T cell receptor beta chains from one sample, sequenced in a study of shared clonotypes between healthy human individuals. The repertoire was sequenced with immunoSEQ multiplex PCR; TCRdb's copy has only in-frame clones and lacks some. The repertoire holds around 1.9 million clones, with roughly 91% as singletons. The specimen sequenced was naive CD8+ T cells from PBMCs. The receptor source for this set is a man in his late teens or twenties in good health. Some clones in this sample may be carry-over from other donors' samples. Each CDR3 is given with its conserved first and last residue. Fields, in order: clone size, J gene, V gene, D gene, CDR3 DNA, CDR3 protein. The D gene is left open where the match is weak. Expanded clones are given a class, and other clones once, few, many or no size at all.

-,TRBJ2-3,TRBV6-1,TRBD1,TGTGCCAGCAGTGAAGTCAGGGGGCGGCTAGTCTCAGATACGCAGTATTTT,CASSEVRGRLVSDTQYF
-,TRBJ2-7,TRBV10-3,-,TGTGCCATCAGGGGGGACTGGACTCATACTATCTACGAGCAGTACTTT,CAIRGDWTHTIYEQYF
-,TRBJ1-1,TRBV6-6,-,TGTGCCAGCAGTTACAGGCGATTGAACACTGAAGCTTTCTTT,CASSYRRLNTEAFF
once,TRBJ2-2,TRBV18,TRBD2,TGTGCCAGCTCGGAATTAGCGGGAGCCGGAACCGGGGAGCTGTTTTTT,CASSELAGAGTGELFF
-,TRBJ1-5,TRBV15,-,TGTGCCACCAGCGAGAGACGGGGCATCAGCACCAATCAGCCCCAGCATTTT,CATSERRGISTNQPQHF
-,TRBJ2-1,TRBV28,TRBD1,TGTGCCAGCAGTTTTTACCGGGACAGGGCTCACAATGAGCAGTTCTTC,CASSFYRDRAHNEQFF
-,TRBJ1-3,TRBV29-1,-,TGCAGCGTGCTCAAGGGCCCTCTGGACACCATATATTTT,CSVLKGPLDTIYF
-,TRBJ2-2,TRBV27,TRBD1,TGTGCCAGCAGTCCATCGACAGGGCTGGTCACCGGGGAGCTGTTTTTT,CASSPSTGLVTGELFF
-,TRBJ2-5,TRBV28,TRBD2,TGTGCCAGCAGTTCCCACGGTCGGCGGGAGCTAGAGACCCAGTACTTC,CASSSHGRRELETQYF
-,TRBJ1-2,TRBV29-1,TRBD1,TGCAGCGTTGAAGACTCCCAGGGGGCCCTCGACTATGGCTACACCTTC,CSVEDSQGALDYGYTF
-,TRBJ1-1,TRBV19,-,TGTGCCAGTAGTATTAGCTGGCAGGGTCGGAACACTGAAGCTTTCTTT,CASSISWQGRNTEAFF
-,TRBJ2-1,TRBV27,TRBD2,TGTGCCAGCAGATACATCGGGGACTACTTCAATGAGCAGTTCTTC,CASRYIGDYFNEQFF
-,TRBJ2-5,TRBV6-5,TRBD1,TGTGCCAGCAGGCCACGACAGGGGGGCAGGGAGACCCAGTACTTC,CASRPRQGGRETQYF
once,TRBJ2-7,TRBV4-1,TRBD1,TGCGCCAGCAGCCAAGCGCGGACAGGGGCCTACGAGCAGTACTTC,CASSQARTGAYEQYF
-,TRBJ2-1,TRBV5-6,-,TGTGCCAGCAGCCCTTTTGGTAACTTTCTTAGCTCCTACAATGAGCAGTTCTTC,CASSPFGNFLSSYNEQFF
-,TRBJ2-1,TRBV28,TRBD1,TGTGCCAGCAGTTTAGCCCGGGACAGGGCCTACAATGAGCAGTTCTTC,CASSLARDRAYNEQFF
-,TRBJ1-6,TRBV28,-,TGTGCCAGCAGTTTACGGGGGCGGGTTAATTCACCCCTCCACTTT,CASSLRGRVNSPLHF
-,TRBJ2-7,TRBV9,-,TGTGCCAGCAGCGTAGATCCCCAGGGCCCCGAGTGGGAGCAGTACTTC,CASSVDPQGPEWEQYF
-,TRBJ2-7,TRBV19,-,TGTGCCAGTAGTATAAGGTTGGGATACGAGCAGTACTTC,CASSIRLGYEQYF
-,TRBJ2-7,TRBV27,-,TGTGCCAGCAGTTTATCGCTTGAAGGGCCAATCCACGAGCAGTACTTC,CASSLSLEGPIHEQYF
-,TRBJ2-7,TRBV6-4,TRBD2,TGTGCCAGCAGTGAAGGACTAGCGGGAATCGACGAGCAGTACTTC,CASSEGLAGIDEQYF
-,TRBJ2-4,TRBV15,-,TGTGCCACCAGCATCCGAGAGGGGGTAGCCAAAAACATTCAGTACTTC,CATSIREGVAKNIQYF
-,TRBJ2-1,TRBV14,-,TGTGCCAGCAGCCAAGAGGTTAATGAGCAGTTCTTC,CASSQEVNEQFF
once,TRBJ2-7,TRBV6-1,-,TGTGCCAGCAGTGATCCTGTTTGGGTATCCTTCTACGAGCAGTACTTC,CASSDPVWVSFYEQYF
-,TRBJ1-2,TRBV10-3,-,TGTGCCATCAGTGAGTCTGAGGGATCCAACTATGGCTACACCTTC,CAISESEGSNYGYTF
-,TRBJ2-5,TRBV5-4,TRBD1,TGTGCCAGCAGCTGGAAGGGGACAGGGTACGAGACCCAGTACTTC,CASSWKGTGYETQYF
-,TRBJ2-7,TRBV21-1,-,TGTGCCAGCAGCAAAGTCCCGTCCTACGAGCAGTACTTC,CASSKVPSYEQYF
-,TRBJ2-1,TRBV12-5,TRBD1,TGTGCTAGTGGTTTGTGGACAGGGGACGGGAATGAGCAGTTCTTC,CASGLWTGDGNEQFF
-,TRBJ2-1,TRBV11-2,TRBD2,TGTGCCAGCAGCCATCTAGCGGGAGGAAACAATGAGCAGTTCTTC,CASSHLAGGNNEQFF
-,TRBJ1-2,TRBV6-6,TRBD1,TGTGCCAGCAGCCCGGGACAGGGAGACTATGGCTACACCTTC,CASSPGQGDYGYTF
once,TRBJ1-2,TRBV25-1,-,TGTGCCACCTGGGGAGGGGGGCGCGGGAATGGCTACACCTTC,CATWGGGRGNGYTF
-,TRBJ1-1,TRBV6-4,-,TGTGCCAGCAGGGGGACGGTTAAGAACACTGAAGCTTTCTTT,CASRGTVKNTEAFF
-,TRBJ1-2,TRBV27,-,TGTGCCAGCAGTCTCGCGGGGATGTTGGGCTACACCTTC,CASSLAGMLGYTF
-,TRBJ1-4,TRBV7-2,TRBD1,TGTGCCAGCAGGGACAGGCAGGAAGAAAAACTGTTTTTT,CASRDRQEEKLFF